The 10 T cell receptor beta chains reported below all come from one sample, sequenced in a study of blood T cell repertoires in COVID-19. Sequencing was performed with immunoSEQ multiplex PCR; in TCRdb, only in-frame clones are kept and a portion is missing. The table includes under 300,000 clones, 81% detected once. The sequenced sample was peripheral blood. These receptors were collected from an older woman with active or convalescent COVID-19.

This chain joins TRBV29-1 and TRBJ1-4, with TRBD1 identical over 11 bases. CDR1 is SQVTM, CDR2 ANQGSEA, per germline. This CDR3 has 13 amino acids. The V and J ends lost 7 bases and 10 bases, in that order; junction bases with no gene match: 8. CDR3 coding DNA: TGCAGCGGGATTGGACAGGGGGCGGGAAAACTGTTTTTT. The encoded protein is CSGIGQGAGKLFF.

The chain combines TRBV5-5 with TRBJ2-1; D unclear. This CDR3 has 15 residues. V lost 0 bases and J lost 0, with 7 bases in between. Germline V gene data show CDR1 as SGHKS and CDR2 as YYEKEE (reference sequence). The DNA of the CDR3 is TGTGCCAGCAGCTTGGCCTGGAGCTCCTACAATGAGCAGTTCTTC. It codes for CASSLAWSSYNEQFF.

V gene TRBV11-3 combines with J gene TRBJ2-1, with 9 bases lining up with TRBD1. V shed 3 bases and J 3 bases; nucleotides not matched to a gene: 9. The CDR3 contains 17 residues. CDR1 and CDR2 (germline): SGHNT, YENEEA. The CDR3 region has the DNA TGTGCCAGCAGCTTGGTGCCCGGGACAGGGCTCTACAATGAGCAGTTCTTC. Amino acids: CASSLVPGTGLYNEQFF. The full variable domain, rest sourced from reference TRBV11-3 and TRBJ2-1, is EAGVVQSPRYKIIEKKQPVAFWCNPISGHNTLYWYLQNLGQGPELLIRYENEEAVDDSQLPKDRFSAERLKGVDSTLKIQPAELGDSAVYLCASSLVPGTGLYNEQFFGPGTRLTVL.

V is TRBV5-1 and J is TRBJ1-3, with 9 bases that match TRBD1. The CDR3 sequence is 17 residues long. V was clipped by 2 bases and J by 2 bases; unmatched bases: 8. Germline V gives CDR1 SGHRS, CDR2 YFSETQ. The CDR3 DNA reads TGCGCCAGCAGCTTTACCGGGACAGGGCCAGCTGGAAACACCATATATTTT. Amino acid sequence: CASSFTGTGPAGNTIYF.

The gene calls are TRBV5-5 and TRBJ2-7, with a possible D match to TRBD1 (6 bases). Trimming shortened V by 4 bases and J by 1 base, and 12 bases separated the two germline ends. Germline CDR1 reads SGHKS; CDR2 reads YYEKEE (reference sequence). The CDR3 spans 14 residues. The CDR3, as DNA: TGTGCCAGCAGCCCAGGGGTTATGTCCTACGAGCAGTACTTC. Encoded protein: CASSPGVMSYEQYF. The full variable domain, completed using reference TRBV5-5 and TRBJ2-7, is DAGVTQSPTHLIKTRGQQVTLRCSPISGHKSVSWYQQVLGQGPQFIFQYYEKEERGRGNFPDRFSARQFPNYSSELNVNALLLGDSALYLCASSPGVMSYEQYFGPGTRLTVT.

This chain uses TRBV12-3 or TRBV12-4 with TRBJ2-1; possibly TRBD2 for D (7 bases). This CDR3 has 13 amino acids. The ends were cut back, 3 bases at V and 12 bases at J, with 15 bases in the middle. In DNA, the CDR3 is TGTGCCAGCAGTTTGGGCGGGGGCACGGGGCAGTTCTTC. It specifies CASSLGGGTGQFF.

This clone was observed a handful of times. J is TRBJ1-6 and V is TRBV9, with 7 bases fitting TRBD1. J gave up 7 bases and V 4 bases, and 8 bases lay outside the gene matches. The CDR3 has 15 residues. Looked up from germline, CDR1 is SGDLS and CDR2 is YYNGEE. CDR3 bases: TGTGCCAGCAGCCCCCAGGGGACAGCAAATTCACCCCTCCACTTT. It yields the protein CASSPQGTANSPLHF.

The chain joins TRBV6-5 to TRBJ1-4; 8 bases are shared with TRBD1. J was trimmed by 7 bases and V by 6 bases; bases with no gene match: 7. The CDR3 length is 14 residues. The germline V gene encodes CDR1 MNHEY and CDR2 SVGAGI. The CDR3 reads CASSRGRVIEKLFF. The DNA for the CDR3 is TGTGCCAGCAGCAGGGGGCGCGTGATTGAAAAACTGTTTTTT.

This rearrangement joins TRBV9 to TRBJ1-3; 7 bases line up with TRBD1. J was trimmed by 4 bases and V by 3 bases; bases with no gene match: 7. Germline CDR1 is SGDLS and CDR2 is YYNGEE. There are 15 residues in the CDR3. CDR3 protein: CASSALRTGGNTIYF. The CDR3 DNA sequence: TGTGCCAGCAGCGCCTTACGGACAGGCGGAAACACCATATATTTT. Looking up the rest from reference TRBV9 and TRBJ1-3 gives the full variable domain: DSGVTQTPKHLITATGQRVTLRCSPRSGDLSVYWYQQSLDQGLQFLIQYYNGEERAKGNILERFSAQQFPDLHSELNLSSLELGDSALYFCASSALRTGGNTIYFGEGSWLTVV.

This clone was seen more than once but under ten times. The CDR3 protein is CASSLVPGTIDNEQFF. CDR3 in DNA: TGTGCCAGCAGCTTGGTTCCCGGGACAATAGACAATGAGCAGTTCTTC. The chain links TRBV5-6 to TRBJ2-1, with a possible D match to TRBD1 (6 bases). CDR3 length equals 16 residues. V lost 0 bases and J 5 bases, leaving 15 bases between the germline ends. Germline V gives CDR1 SGHDT, CDR2 YYEEEE. Full variable domain (outside the CDR3, taken from reference TRBV5-6 and TRBJ2-1): DAGVTQSPTHLIKTRGQQVTLRCSPKSGHDTVSWYQQALGQGPQFIFQYYEEEERQRGNFPDRFSGHQFPNYSSELNVNALLLGDSALYLCASSLVPGTIDNEQFFGPGTRLTVL.